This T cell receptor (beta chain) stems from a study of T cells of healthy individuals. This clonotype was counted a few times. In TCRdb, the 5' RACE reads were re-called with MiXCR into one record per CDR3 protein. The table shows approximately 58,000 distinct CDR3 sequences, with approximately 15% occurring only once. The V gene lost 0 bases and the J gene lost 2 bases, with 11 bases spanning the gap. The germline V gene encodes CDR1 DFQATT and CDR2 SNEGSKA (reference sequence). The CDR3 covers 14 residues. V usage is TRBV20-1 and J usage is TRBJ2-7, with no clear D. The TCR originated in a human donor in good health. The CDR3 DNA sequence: TGCAGTGCTAGAGAATTTGGGGTAACCTACGAGCAGTACTTC. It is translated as CSAREFGVTYEQYF.